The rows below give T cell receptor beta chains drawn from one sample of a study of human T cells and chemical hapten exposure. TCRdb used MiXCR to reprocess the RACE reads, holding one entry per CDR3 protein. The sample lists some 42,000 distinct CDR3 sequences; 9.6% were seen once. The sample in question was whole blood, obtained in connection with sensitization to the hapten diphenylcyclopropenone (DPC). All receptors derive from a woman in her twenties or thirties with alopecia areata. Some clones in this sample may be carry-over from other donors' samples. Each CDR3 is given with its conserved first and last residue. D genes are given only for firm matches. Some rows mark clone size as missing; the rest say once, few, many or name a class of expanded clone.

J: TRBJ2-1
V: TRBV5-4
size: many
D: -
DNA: TGTGCCAGCAGCTCTGTCGCGCCGGAGCAGTTCTTC
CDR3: CASSSVAPEQFF

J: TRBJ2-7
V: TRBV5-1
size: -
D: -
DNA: TGCGCCAGCAGGGCTGGGACGGATAACGAGCAGTACTTC
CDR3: CASRAGTDNEQYF

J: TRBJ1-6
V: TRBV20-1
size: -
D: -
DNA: TGCAGTGCTAGAGGCCCGTTTGATTCACCCCTCCACTTT
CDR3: CSARGPFDSPLHF

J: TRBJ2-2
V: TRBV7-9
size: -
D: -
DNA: TGTGCCACTATACGGGGGCCGACGAACACCGGGGAGCTGTTTTTT
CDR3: CATIRGPTNTGELFF

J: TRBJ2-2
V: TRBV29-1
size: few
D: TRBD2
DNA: TGCAGCGTTGAAGGGGTAGCGGGGGAAGCCACCGGGGAGCTGTTTTTT
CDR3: CSVEGVAGEATGELFF

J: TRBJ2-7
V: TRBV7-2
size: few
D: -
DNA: TGTGCCAGCAGCACCCGGGACTGGTCCTACGAGCAGTACTTC
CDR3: CASSTRDWSYEQYF

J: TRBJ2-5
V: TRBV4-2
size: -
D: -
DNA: TGTGCCAGCAGCCGGAACCACCAAGAGACCCAGTACTTC
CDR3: CASSRNHQETQYF

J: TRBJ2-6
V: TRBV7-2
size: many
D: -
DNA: TGTGCCAGCAGCTTACAGGGAGCTGGGGCCAACGTCCTGACTTTC
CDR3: CASSLQGAGANVLTF

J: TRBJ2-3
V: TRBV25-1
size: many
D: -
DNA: TGTGCCAGCAGTGAATGCGTCAGGAGGAGCACAGATACGCAGTATTTT
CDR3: CASSECVRRSTDTQYF

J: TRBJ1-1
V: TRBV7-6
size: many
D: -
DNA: TGTGCCAGCAGCCTTTGGACAGACATGAACACTGAAGCTTTCTTT
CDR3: CASSLWTDMNTEAFF

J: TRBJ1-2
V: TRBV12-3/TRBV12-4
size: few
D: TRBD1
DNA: TGTGCCAGCAGTTTCGGTCTTATACAGGGGGAAGGCTACACCTTC
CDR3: CASSFGLIQGEGYTF

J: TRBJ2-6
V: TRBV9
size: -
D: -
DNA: TGTGCCAGCAGCGCATATACTGGGGCCAACGTCCTGACTTTC
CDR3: CASSAYTGANVLTF

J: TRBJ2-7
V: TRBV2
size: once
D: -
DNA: TGTGCCAGCAGTGGGTTACTCACCTCCTACGAGCAGTACTTC
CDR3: CASSGLLTSYEQYF

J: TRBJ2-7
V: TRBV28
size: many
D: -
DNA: TGTGCCAGCCGTACATGGAGGAACGAGCAGTACTTC
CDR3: CASRTWRNEQYF

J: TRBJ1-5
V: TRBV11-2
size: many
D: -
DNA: TGTGCCAGCAGCCCCGGTCGGGGGAGGCAGCCCCAGCATTTT
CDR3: CASSPGRGRQPQHF

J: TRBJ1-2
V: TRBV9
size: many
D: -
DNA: TGTGCCAGCAGCGTAGAGGAGGGGTATGGCTACACCTTC
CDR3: CASSVEEGYGYTF

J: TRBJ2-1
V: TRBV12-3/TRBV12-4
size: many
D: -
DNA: TGTGCCAGCACCATAGGGCGCAGGGGCGTGATAAATGAGCAGTTCTTC
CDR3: CASTIGRRGVINEQFF

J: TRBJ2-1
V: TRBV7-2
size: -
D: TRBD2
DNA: TGTGCCAGCAGCCTAGGGACTAGCGGAGGGCAGTTCTTC
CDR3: CASSLGTSGGQFF

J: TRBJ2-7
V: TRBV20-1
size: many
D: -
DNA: TGCAGTGCTAGATCCTTGCCCTACGAGCAGTACTTC
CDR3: CSARSLPYEQYF

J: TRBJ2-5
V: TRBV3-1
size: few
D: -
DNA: TGTGCCAGCAGCCAAGATATTGGTCAGGGGCAAGAGACCCAGTACTTC
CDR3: CASSQDIGQGQETQYF

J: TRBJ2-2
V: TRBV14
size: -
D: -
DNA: TGTGCCAGCAGCCTGGCTGGACCGAACACCGGGGAGCTGTTTTTT
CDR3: CASSLAGPNTGELFF

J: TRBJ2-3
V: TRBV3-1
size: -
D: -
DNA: TGTGCCAGCAGCCCAGAGACAGGCACAGATACGCAGTATTTT
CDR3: CASSPETGTDTQYF